The next 7 T cell receptor beta chains were all read from a single sample in a study of OX40 agonist ivuxolimab in advanced cancers. Profiling relied on immunoSEQ multiplex PCR, and the TCRdb table lists in-frame clones only, not all of them. This sample carries about 63,000 clones, 85% to 90% of them seen once, and the ten largest clones take over 0.65%. The sample in question was CD4+ or CD8+ T cells sorted from blood, obtained in a trial of the OX40 agonist ivuxolimab. The receptors were sampled from an adult with an advanced solid tumor such as melanoma, head and neck, liver or kidney cancer.

The rearrangement links TRBV9 to TRBJ2-6; unclear D gene. Trimming removed 3 bases from V and 4 bases from J, with 14 bases in between. The CDR3 covers 16 residues. Germline CDR1 SGDLS, CDR2 YYNGEE. The CDR3 DNA is TGTGCCAGCAGCGCTATGTTAAGTGTAGGGGCCAACGTCCTGACTTTC. Translation: CASSAMLSVGANVLTF.

This clone was seen a few times. The chain is built from TRBV20-1 and TRBJ2-5; no reliable D call. From germline, CDR1 is DFQATT and CDR2 SNEGSKA (reference sequence). Trimming took 3 bases from V and 7 from J, leaving 9 bases between them. The CDR3 runs to 11 residues. CDR3 loop: CSASQPGTQYF. CDR3 DNA sequence: TGCAGTGCTAGTCAACCGGGGACCCAGTACTTC.

CDR3 in DNA: TGTGCCAGCAGCTTGACTACTTTGAACACTGAAGCTTTCTTT. This sequence encodes CASSLTTLNTEAFF. The rearrangement links TRBV7-8 to TRBJ1-1; D unclear. CDR1 is SGHVS, CDR2 FQNEAQ, per germline. The CDR3 is 14 residues long. Between the trimmed V and J ends, which lost 3 bases and 0 bases, there was a span of 8 bases.

The V and J genes are TRBV10-2 and TRBJ1-1; D is uncertain. V was shortened by 0 bases and J by 5 bases, with 10 bases between the two germline ends. The CDR3 sequence is 14 residues long. Germline lookup yields CDR1 WSHSY and CDR2 SAAADI. DNA for the CDR3: TGCGCCAGCAGTGAGTCAGGGCGATCGACTGAAGCTTTCTTT. Residues: CASSESGRSTEAFF.

The chain combines TRBV6-9 with TRBJ1-2; 7 positions agree with TRBD1. This CDR3 has 17 amino acids. Germline values: CDR1 MNHGY, CDR2 SVAAGI. Trimming took 2 bases from V and 5 from J; bases not matched to a gene: 14. CDR3 sequence: CASSYPSGQVPRYGYTF. As DNA, the CDR3 is TGTGCCAGCAGTTATCCTTCCGGACAGGTCCCTCGGTATGGCTACACCTTC.

The V and J genes are TRBV4-3 and TRBJ1-5, with unresolved D. Germline CDR1 reads LGHNA; CDR2 reads YSLEER. Trimming pared 0 bases from V and 4 bases from J, leaving 13 bases between. This CDR3 spans 16 amino acids. This chain's CDR3 is CASSQDLGIGNQPQHF. The DNA for the CDR3 is TGCGCCAGCAGCCAAGATCTAGGGATAGGGAATCAGCCCCAGCATTTT.

The chain recombines TRBV19 with TRBJ1-2; 7 bases are a match to TRBD1. The germline gives CDR1 LNHDA, CDR2 SQIVND (reference sequence). This CDR3 is built from 14 residues. The V segment lost 1 base and the J segment 6 bases; nucleotides outside the gene matches: 5. The CDR3 DNA follows: TGTGCCAGTAGTATAGGCACAGGGGATGATGGCTACACCTTC. This sequence encodes CASSIGTGDDGYTF.